These 17 T cell receptor beta chains were sequenced from one sample in a study of OX40 agonist ivuxolimab in advanced cancers. Clones were read by immunoSEQ multiplex PCR, and TCRdb kept only the in-frame ones, dropping some. Of about 48,000 clones in the sample, around nine tenths were seen once. Here the sequenced sample was CD4+ or CD8+ T cells sorted from blood, taken in a trial of the OX40 agonist ivuxolimab. All receptors derive from an adult with an advanced solid tumor such as melanoma, head and neck, liver or kidney cancer.

The J gene is TRBJ2-3, the V gene TRBV4-1, with 7 bases that match TRBD2. V trimming: 1 base; J trimming: 0 bases; junction bases outside the gene matches: 4. This CDR3 is built from 16 residues. Per the germline V gene, CDR1 is MGHRA and CDR2 is YSYEKL. In DNA, the CDR3 is TGCGCCAGCAGCCAAGGCCACGGGGGGAGCACAGATACGCAGTATTTT. The encoded protein is CASSQGHGGSTDTQYF.

This chain connects TRBV19 to TRBJ2-6; TRBD2 agrees at 7 bases. The CDR3 is 17 residues long. Germline CDR1 and CDR2: LNHDA and SQIVND (reference sequence). The ends lost 3 bases at V and 0 bases at J; junction bases unmatched: 5. Here the CDR3 DNA reads TGTGCCAGTAGTATTTGGGGGGGAGGCTCTGGGGCCAACGTCCTGACTTTC. It yields the protein CASSIWGGGSGANVLTF. Together with reference TRBV19 and TRBJ2-6, the CDR3 gives the full variable domain: DGGITQSPKYLFRKEGQNVTLSCEQNLNHDAMYWYRQDPGQGLRLIYYSQIVNDFQKGDIAEGYSVSREKKESFPLTVTSAQKNPTAFYLCASSIWGGGSGANVLTFGAGSRLTVL.

This clone was seen just once. V gene TRBV11-2 combines with J gene TRBJ2-5, with a tentative D call TRBD2 (7 bases). The V gene's germline CDR1 is SGHAT and CDR2 FQNNGV. The V and J ends lost 5 bases and 2 bases respectively, with 21 bases between them. This CDR3 spans 17 amino acids. The CDR3 is CASSPGLGGRGQETQYF. CDR3 coding DNA: TGTGCCAGCAGCCCAGGTTTGGGGGGGCGAGGGCAAGAGACCCAGTACTTC.

The chain recombines TRBV14 with TRBJ2-2; D unclear. The CDR3 totals 12 residues. The germline V gene encodes CDR1 SGHDN and CDR2 FVKESK. Trimming cost V 1 base and J 6 bases, with 3 bases left between them. The CDR3 region has the DNA TGTGCCAGCAGCCAAGTGTCCGGGGAGCTGTTTTTT. Translation: CASSQVSGELFF. The full variable domain, its missing parts supplied by reference TRBV14 and TRBJ2-2, is EAGVTQFPSHSVIEKGQTVTLRCDPISGHDNLYWYRRVMGKEIKFLLHFVKESKQDESGMPNNRFLAERTGGTYSTLKVQPAELEDSGVYFCASSQVSGELFFGEGSRLTVL.

The CDR3 coding sequence is TGTGCCAGCAGTCCCCTAACAGAAGAAGCTTTCTTT. It translates to CASSPLTEEAFF. The V gene is TRBV6-5, the J gene TRBJ1-1, with D hard to call. Germline CDR1 is MNHEY and CDR2 is SVGAGI. The CDR3 has 12 residues. Trimming removed 5 bases from V and 8 bases from J, with 12 bases in between.

This clone turned up a few times. V is TRBV4-3 and J is TRBJ2-3; 7 positions match TRBD2. In germline, CDR1 is LGHNA, CDR2 YSLEER. After removal of 4 bases from V and 6 bases from J, the junction contained 7 bases not matched to a gene. There are 14 residues in the CDR3. CDR3 in DNA: TGCGCCAGCAGCCGGAAGCGGGATTCCGATACGCAGTATTTT. The encoded protein is CASSRKRDSDTQYF.

In its sample, this clone was seen a few times. In the same sample, other DNA sequences code for this CDR3. This sequence joins TRBV7-2 and TRBJ2-3; D could derive from TRBD1 or TRBD2 (5 bases each). The CDR3 is 14 residues long. From germline, CDR1 is SGHTA and CDR2 FQGNSA. Between the trimmed V and J ends, which lost 6 bases and 1 base, there was a span of 11 bases. In nucleotides, the CDR3 is TGTGCCAGCAGACGGGGCCTCGGCACAGATACGCAGTATTTT. This gives the protein CASRRGLGTDTQYF.

This chain links TRBV6-6 with TRBJ2-5, with D perhaps TRBD2 (5 bases). The V gene lost 0 bases and the J gene lost 5 bases, with 7 bases spanning the gap. The CDR3 runs to 13 residues. Germline CDR1 is MNHNY and CDR2 is SVGAGI (reference sequence). DNA for the CDR3: TGTGCCAGCAGTTACTCTCCGGGGGAGACCCAGTACTTC. It translates to CASSYSPGETQYF.

This chain links TRBV7-3 with TRBJ2-1; no firm D call. Trimming cost V 1 base and J 3 bases, with 10 bases left between them. CDR3 length: 15 amino acids. The germline gives CDR1 SGHTA, CDR2 FQGTGA. DNA of the CDR3: TGTGCCAGCAGCTTAAGTAGTGGTAGCTACAATGAGCAGTTCTTC. Translating gives CASSLSSGSYNEQFF. The variable domain in full, with the rest retrieved from reference TRBV7-3 and TRBJ2-1, is GAGVSQTPSNKVTEKGKYVELRCDPISGHTALYWYRQSLGQGPEFLIYFQGTGAADDSGLPNDRFFAVRPEGSVSTLKIQRTERGDSAVYLCASSLSSGSYNEQFFGPGTRLTVL.

This rearrangement joins TRBV25-1 to TRBJ1-2; weak D call: TRBD1 (6 bases). The CDR3 totals 13 residues. The V and J ends lost 3 bases and 4 bases respectively, with 9 bases between them. CDR1 is MGHDK, CDR2 SYGVNS, per germline. CDR3 residues: CASSEYRAYGYTF. The CDR3 nucleotides read TGTGCCAGCAGTGAGTACAGGGCCTATGGCTACACCTTC.

The V gene is TRBV7-2, the J gene TRBJ2-6; D remains ambiguous. Trimming cost V 2 bases and J 0 bases, with 14 bases left between them. Germline values: CDR1 SGHTA, CDR2 FQGNSA. CDR3 length: 18 amino acids. The CDR3, as DNA: TGTGCCAGCAGCTTATCTTATAGTTCCAACTCTGGGGCCAACGTCCTGACTTTC. Protein product: CASSLSYSSNSGANVLTF.

The chain employs TRBV7-3 and TRBJ2-5; possibly TRBD1 for D (5 bases). The V end was cut by 1 base, the J end by 7 bases, with 10 bases between. The CDR3 has 13 amino acids. The germline V gene has CDR1 SGHTA and CDR2 FQGTGA. The CDR3 DNA sequence: TGTGCCAGCAGCTTAAACCCCACAGGGACCCAGTACTTC. Amino acid sequence: CASSLNPTGTQYF.

The chain links TRBV9 to TRBJ1-6; D is uncertain. The CDR3 extends over 14 amino acids. Germline V gene lookup returns CDR1 SGDLS and CDR2 YYNGEE. Trimming stripped 1 base from V and 8 bases from J, with 10 bases between. In nucleotides, the CDR3 is TGTGCCAGCAGCGTAAGAAACACCTATTCACCCCTCCACTTT. Translation: CASSVRNTYSPLHF. The full variable domain, completed using reference TRBV9 and TRBJ1-6, is DSGVTQTPKHLITATGQRVTLRCSPRSGDLSVYWYQQSLDQGLQFLIQYYNGEERAKGNILERFSAQQFPDLHSELNLSSLELGDSALYFCASSVRNTYSPLHFGNGTRLTVT.

The chain couples TRBV5-6 to TRBJ1-2; 8 positions agree with TRBD1. The trim removed 2 bases at V and 5 bases at J, leaving 2 bases unmatched. The CDR3 runs 13 residues. Germline loops: CDR1 SGHDT, CDR2 YYEEEE. The CDR3 is CASSFGQGYGYTF. The CDR3 region has the DNA TGTGCCAGCAGCTTCGGACAGGGTTATGGCTACACCTTC.

The CDR3 nucleotides are TGTGCCAGTACCCCCCGGGACAGGGGACAAGAGACCCAGTACTTC. As protein: CASTPRDRGQETQYF. This chain uses TRBV19 with TRBJ2-5; 10 positions agree with TRBD1. The CDR3 loop spans 15 amino acids. V shed 7 bases and J 2 bases; nucleotides not matched to a gene: 7. Germline V gene data show CDR1 as LNHDA and CDR2 as SQIVND (reference sequence). Variable domain in full (rest from reference TRBV19 and TRBJ2-5): DGGITQSPKYLFRKEGQNVTLSCEQNLNHDAMYWYRQDPGQGLRLIYYSQIVNDFQKGDIAEGYSVSREKKESFPLTVTSAQKNPTAFYLCASTPRDRGQETQYFGPGTRLLVL.

The J gene is TRBJ2-7, the V gene TRBV4-3; D is ambiguous. Trimming left V 0 bases short and J 2 bases short, with 8 bases between. Per germline, CDR1 LGHNA and CDR2 YSLEER. The CDR3 spans 14 residues. In DNA, the CDR3 is TGCGCCAGCAGCCAAGATCTGCACACCTACGAGCAGTACTTC. Translated, it gives CASSQDLHTYEQYF.

The chain has TRBV4-2 and TRBJ2-7, with D perhaps assigned TRBD1 or TRBD2 (5 bases each). CDR1 and CDR2 from the germline V gene are LGHNA and YNFKEQ. Trimming took 1 base from V and 5 from J, leaving 15 bases between them. The CDR3 consists of 15 residues. This CDR3 reads CASSQGLGGMDEQYF. As DNA, the CDR3 is TGTGCCAGCAGCCAAGGCCTTGGGGGAATGGACGAGCAGTACTTC.